This is a list of T cell receptor beta chains from one sample in a study of OX40 agonist ivuxolimab in advanced cancers. Libraries were prepared by immunoSEQ multiplex PCR; TCRdb keeps only in-frame clonotypes and omits some of them. The table records tens of thousands of clones, approximately 94% of them present only once. The specimen was CD4+ or CD8+ T cells sorted from blood, collected in a trial of the OX40 agonist ivuxolimab. The receptors shown here come from an adult with an advanced solid tumor such as melanoma, head and neck, liver or kidney cancer. The CDR3 runs from the conserved cysteine through the conserved F or W. Each record gives: V gene, D gene, CDR3 protein. D genes are given only for firm matches.

v_gene: TRBV27
d_gene: TRBD1
CDR3aa: CASSLAGQASEQFF

v_gene: TRBV19
d_gene: -
CDR3aa: CASTTGGEYEQFF

v_gene: TRBV11-3
d_gene: -
CDR3aa: CASCYDRDPRCPGEQYF

v_gene: TRBV28
d_gene: -
CDR3aa: CASSSPGRNYEQYF

v_gene: TRBV28
d_gene: -
CDR3aa: CASSTRGRSLNEKLFF

v_gene: TRBV19
d_gene: -
CDR3aa: CASTPLGGEWHTEAFF

v_gene: TRBV9
d_gene: -
CDR3aa: CASRANNEQFF

v_gene: TRBV2
d_gene: -
CDR3aa: CASSWGFTEAFF

v_gene: TRBV7-2
d_gene: -
CDR3aa: CASSSLPPRLGSEQYF

v_gene: TRBV7-9
d_gene: TRBD2
CDR3aa: CASSLASGGLAAYEQYF

v_gene: TRBV27
d_gene: TRBD2
CDR3aa: CASRGGTSGTDEQFF

v_gene: TRBV9
d_gene: TRBD2
CDR3aa: CASSERTSGRAGELFF

v_gene: TRBV7-9
d_gene: TRBD2
CDR3aa: CASSLAVVPGGPKDEQYF

v_gene: TRBV7-9
d_gene: -
CDR3aa: CASSSGVYEQYF